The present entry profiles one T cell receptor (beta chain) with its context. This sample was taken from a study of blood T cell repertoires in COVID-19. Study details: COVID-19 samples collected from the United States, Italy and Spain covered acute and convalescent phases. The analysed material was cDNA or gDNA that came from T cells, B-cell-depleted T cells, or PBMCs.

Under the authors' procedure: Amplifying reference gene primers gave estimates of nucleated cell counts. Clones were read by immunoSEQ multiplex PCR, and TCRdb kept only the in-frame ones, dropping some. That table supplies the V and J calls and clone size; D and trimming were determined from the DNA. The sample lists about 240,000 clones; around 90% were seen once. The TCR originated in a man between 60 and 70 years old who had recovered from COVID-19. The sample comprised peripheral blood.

The CDR3 DNA reads TGTGCCAGCAGCCTTATGGTGGGGGGTCCGCACGAGCAGTACTTC. Translation: CASSLMVGGPHEQYF. J is TRBJ2-7 and V is TRBV3-1 (or the pseudogene TRBV3-2); D may be TRBD2 (6 bases). V dropped 4 bases and J dropped 5 bases, with 18 bases sitting between them. The CDR3 contains 15 residues. Germline V gives CDR1 LGHDT, CDR2 YNNKEL (reference sequence).